This is a list of T cell receptor beta chains from one sample in a study of blood T cell repertoires in COVID-19. Data came from immunoSEQ multiplex PCR; TCRdb stores just in-frame clones and leaves some out. Of under 300,000 clones in the sample, approximately 88% were seen once. The sequencing input was PBMCs or T cells enriched from blood (not recorded which). These receptors came from a woman in her 40s with acute COVID-19. The CDR3 runs from the conserved cysteine through the conserved F or W.

V gene	CDR3 protein
TRBV11-2	CASSRTGGYQETQYF
TRBV10-3	CAVKRREDGVNEQFF
TRBV4-2	CASSFPGTSGSLGDTQYF
TRBV14	CASSPTGGGTNQETQYF
TRBV5-6	CASSLFFGTSNTGELFF
TRBV5-1	CASSRTSGRAGDTQYF
TRBV6-2/TRBV6-3	CASSSAGHGYTF
TRBV5-1	CASSLVPTGGGADTQYF
TRBV4-1	CASSQGMTSVYNEQFF
TRBV12-5	CASSQGTEKLFF
TRBV10-3	CAISDRDTADTQYF
TRBV4-3	CASSPSGQGASQPQHF
TRBV13	CASSFGETGNTIYF
TRBV30	CAWSPGQGVYEQYF
TRBV24-1	CATRWEGVKGTNTEAFF
TRBV10-3	CAISVAGGGTDTQYF
TRBV5-1	CASSLLAGAQETQYF
TRBV4-3	CASSQDAGGWKETQYF